One and the same sample provided the 30 T cell receptor beta chains below, sequenced in a study of shared clonotypes between healthy human individuals. Profiled with immunoSEQ multiplex PCR; TCRdb holds only in-frame clones, not every one. Of 2 million to 2.5 million clones in the sample, approximately 94% are singletons; the top ten hold 0.13%. Sequencing was carried out using naive CD4+ T cells sorted from blood. The subset: CD45RA+ positively selected. These receptors came from a man in his late teens or twenties in good health.

This chain uses TRBV7-2 with TRBJ1-5; D unresolved. CDR1 SGHTA and CDR2 FQGNSA come from the germline V gene. CDR3 length: 15 residues. The V gene lost 1 base and the J gene lost 3 bases, with 10 bases spanning the gap. The CDR3 region has the DNA TGTGCCAGCAGCTTAGAGGCCAGACTCAATCAGCCCCAGCATTTT. Residues: CASSLEARLNQPQHF.

The chain couples TRBV5-4 to TRBJ2-3; 8 nucleotides agree with TRBD2. J was trimmed by 2 bases and V by 1 base; bases with no gene match: 6. From germline, CDR1 is SGHNT and CDR2 YYREEE (reference sequence). The CDR3 is 16 residues long. The CDR3 region has the DNA TGTGCCAGCAGCTTGAGAAGCGGGGGATTCACAGATACGCAGTATTTT. Residues: CASSLRSGGFTDTQYF. The full variable domain, rest sourced from reference TRBV5-4 and TRBJ2-3, is ETGVTQSPTHLIKTRGQQVTLRCSSQSGHNTVSWYQQALGQGPQFIFQYYREEENGRGNFPPRFSGLQFPNYSSELNVNALELDDSALYLCASSLRSGGFTDTQYFGPGTRLTVL.

This rearrangement joins TRBV19 to TRBJ1-1, with D unclear. The CDR3 loop spans 13 amino acids. The ends were cut back, 3 bases at V and 3 bases at J, with 8 bases in the middle. Germline CDR1 LNHDA, CDR2 SQIVND (reference sequence). The CDR3 coding sequence is TGTGCCAGTAGTATGTTCACCTACACTGAAGCTTTCTTT. Amino acids: CASSMFTYTEAFF.

A few counts support this clone. The same CDR3 is also encoded by other DNA sequences in this sample. The V and J genes are TRBV5-1 and TRBJ2-7; 10 positions match TRBD1. The trim removed 0 bases at V and 2 bases at J, leaving 2 bases unmatched. Germline values: CDR1 SGHRS, CDR2 YFSETQ. CDR3 length: 15 residues. The CDR3 here is CASSLEGTGAYEQYF. The CDR3 nucleotides are TGCGCCAGCAGCTTGGAGGGGACAGGGGCCTACGAGCAGTACTTC.

The rearrangement links TRBV19 to TRBJ2-2, with TRBD1 matching over 7 bases. Losses at the gene ends were 4 bases for V and 0 bases for J; bases not matched to a gene: 5. This CDR3 spans 16 amino acids. CDR1 and CDR2 from the germline V gene are LNHDA and SQIVND (reference sequence). In nucleotides, the CDR3 is TGTGCCAGTAGTAGACCCACAGGGGCGAACACCGGGGAGCTGTTTTTT. As protein: CASSRPTGANTGELFF.

The chain links TRBV9 to TRBJ1-4; tentative D call: TRBD1 (5 bases). CDR1 is SGDLS and CDR2 is YYNGEE in the germline V gene. The length of the CDR3 is 15 residues. Trimming shortened V by 0 bases and J by 7 bases, and 13 bases separated the two germline ends. The CDR3 loop is CASSVGPGLGEKLFF. The CDR3 region has the DNA TGTGCCAGCAGCGTAGGACCGGGACTGGGTGAAAAACTGTTTTTT. The full variable domain, its missing parts supplied by reference TRBV9 and TRBJ1-4, is DSGVTQTPKHLITATGQRVTLRCSPRSGDLSVYWYQQSLDQGLQFLIQYYNGEERAKGNILERFSAQQFPDLHSELNLSSLELGDSALYFCASSVGPGLGEKLFFGSGTQLSVL.

The genes are TRBV6-5 and TRBJ2-5; TRBD2 might be the D (6 bases). Per the germline V gene, CDR1 is MNHEY and CDR2 is SVGAGI. This CDR3 is built from 13 residues. V lost 11 bases, J lost 2 bases, and 15 bases lay in between. As DNA, the CDR3 is TGTGCCGCGGGAAGACAGTTTCAAGAGACCCAGTACTTC. Its translation: CAAGRQFQETQYF.

The gene calls are TRBV5-6 and TRBJ1-5; possibly TRBD1 for D (6 bases). The CDR3 loop spans 15 amino acids. Trimming removed 1 base at V and 5 bases at J, with 13 bases between. Germline values: CDR1 SGHDT, CDR2 YYEEEE. The CDR3 DNA reads as TGTGCCAGCAGCTTGTGGGGGGCTTTGCATCAGCCCCAGCATTTT. Its translation: CASSLWGALHQPQHF.

The J gene is TRBJ2-5, the V gene TRBV27; 9 bases match TRBD2. Trimming took 1 base from V and 8 from J; bases not matched to a gene: 8. Germline values: CDR1 MNHEY, CDR2 SMNVEV (reference sequence). The CDR3 is made up of 15 amino acids. In nucleotides, the CDR3 is TGTGCCAGCAGTTTATTGTCGACTAGCGGCAAAACCCAGTACTTC. It yields the protein CASSLLSTSGKTQYF.

This chain links TRBV7-9 with TRBJ1-6, with a tentative D call TRBD1 (5 bases). V gave up 2 bases and J gave up 10 bases, with 12 bases separating them. The CDR3 spans 14 residues. Germline assignment: CDR1 SEHNR and CDR2 FQNEAQ (reference sequence). The CDR3 loop is CASSLQGPGSPLHF. In DNA form, the CDR3 reads TGTGCCAGCAGCTTACAGGGACCGGGGTCACCCCTCCACTTT.

This sequence joins TRBV6-5 and TRBJ2-7; weak D call: TRBD1 (5 bases). V lost 3 bases, J lost 0 bases, and 12 bases lay in between. Looked up from germline, CDR1 is MNHEY and CDR2 is SVGAGI. This CDR3 comprises 15 residues. The CDR3 spells CASSYTGRSSYEQYF. CDR3 sequence (DNA): TGTGCCAGCAGTTATACAGGCAGGAGCTCCTACGAGCAGTACTTC.

The V and J genes are TRBV10-1 and TRBJ2-3, with D uncertain. Looked up from germline, CDR1 is WNHNN and CDR2 is SYGVQD (reference sequence). V lost 0 bases and J lost 0, with 7 bases in between. This CDR3 is 15 amino acids long. The CDR3 DNA reads as TGCGCCAGCAGTGAGTCGCTGGGGAGCACAGATACGCAGTATTTT. Its protein product is CASSESLGSTDTQYF.

This chain connects TRBV5-6 to TRBJ2-2; D could derive from TRBD1 or TRBD2 (5 bases each). The CDR3 is 15 amino acids. CDR1 is SGHDT and CDR2 is YYEEEE in the germline V gene. The V gene lost 5 bases and the J gene lost 3 bases, with 14 bases spanning the gap. The CDR3 is CASRGPAKDTGELFF. DNA of the CDR3: TGTGCCAGCAGGGGACCCGCTAAAGACACCGGGGAGCTGTTTTTT.

The rearrangement joins TRBV30 to TRBJ2-1; 10 nucleotides align to TRBD2. This CDR3 has 13 residues. From germline, CDR1 is GTSNPN and CDR2 SVGIG (reference sequence). The junction had 5 bases not matched to a gene; V was cut back by 5 bases and J by 7 bases. The CDR3 sequence is CAWSSGSRNEQFF. In DNA, the CDR3 is TGTGCCTGGTCTAGCGGGAGTCGGAATGAGCAGTTCTTC.

The chain is built from TRBV29-1 and TRBJ1-1; the match to TRBD1 covers 7 bases. The ends lost 6 bases at V and 4 bases at J; junction bases unmatched: 8. Germline V gene data show CDR1 as SQVTM and CDR2 as ANQGSEA. The CDR3 runs to 13 residues. For the CDR3, the DNA is TGCAGCGTCGCGGGACAGACAAGCACTGAAGCTTTCTTT. Its protein product is CSVAGQTSTEAFF.

J is TRBJ2-7 and V is TRBV30; D is possibly TRBD2 (5 bases). Germline V gene lookup returns CDR1 GTSNPN and CDR2 SVGIG (reference sequence). The CDR3 sequence is 14 residues long. The germline V and J ends were trimmed by 4 bases and 6 bases, with 19 bases remaining between them. The CDR3 DNA is TGTGCCTGGATTTTTGAGGGTATTAGGCGCGAGCAGTACTTC. It encodes CAWIFEGIRREQYF.

V and J are TRBV7-8 and TRBJ1-6, with no clear D. Germline loops: CDR1 SGHVS, CDR2 FQNEAQ. The CDR3 covers 18 residues. Deletions cut 3 bases from V and 0 bases from J, with 15 bases between. CDR3 in amino acids: CASSLIDRVSSYNSPLHF. CDR3 nucleotides: TGTGCCAGCAGCTTGATTGACCGGGTGAGCTCCTATAATTCACCCCTCCACTTT.

J is TRBJ2-7 and V is TRBV4-1; 9 nucleotides line up with TRBD2. CDR1 MGHRA and CDR2 YSYEKL come from the germline V gene. This CDR3 has 17 residues. V was pared by 0 bases and J by 2 bases, with 8 bases of the junction left unmatched. CDR3 amino acids: CASSQDRGGGDTYEQYF. The CDR3 coding sequence is TGCGCCAGCAGCCAAGATCGGGGCGGGGGGGATACCTACGAGCAGTACTTC.

Details on this clone: A junction end diverges from the germline sequence, so it may reflect a read error. The chain carries TRBV25-1 and TRBJ2-4, with 11 bases that match TRBD2. There are 15 residues in the CDR3. Germline V lookup: CDR1 MGHDK, CDR2 SYGVNS. The CDR3 sequence: CASSGSGRARNIQYF. The CDR3 bases are TGTGCCAGCAGTGGTAGCGGGAGGGCCAGAAACATTCAGTACTTC.

V is TRBV27 and J is TRBJ2-7; D is perhaps TRBD2 (5 bases). V dropped 6 bases and J dropped 0 bases, with 6 bases sitting between them. This CDR3 is built from 12 residues. CDR1 is MNHEY and CDR2 is SMNVEV in the germline V gene (reference sequence). This CDR3 is CASRGSSYEQYF. CDR3 DNA: TGTGCCAGCAGGGGGAGCTCCTACGAGCAGTACTTC.

The chain joins TRBV14 to TRBJ1-1; 7 positions agree with TRBD1. Germline V gives CDR1 SGHDN, CDR2 FVKESK. Trimming cost V 4 bases and J 0 bases; bases outside gene matches: 8. This CDR3 is built from 16 residues. CDR3 nucleotides: TGTGCCAGCAGCCTCCGACAGGGTGAGATGAACACTGAAGCTTTCTTT. The encoded protein is CASSLRQGEMNTEAFF.

The table lists this clone with a count of one. This rearrangement joins TRBV4-1 to TRBJ2-2; D is perhaps TRBD2 (5 bases). The V gene's germline CDR1 is MGHRA and CDR2 YSYEKL. V was cut by 0 bases and J by 0 bases, with 17 bases left in between. The CDR3 has 19 amino acids. CDR3: CASSQDGGGGLANTGELFF. Written as DNA, the CDR3 is TGCGCCAGCAGCCAAGATGGCGGCGGTGGACTCGCGAACACCGGGGAGCTGTTTTTT.

This chain uses TRBV29-1 with TRBJ2-1; TRBD2 agrees at 8 bases. CDR3 length equals 11 residues. Germline CDR1 reads SQVTM; CDR2 reads ANQGSEA. V dropped 6 bases and J dropped 9; count of bases not matched to a gene: 4. CDR3 in amino acids: CSVGTSSEQFF. The CDR3 region has the DNA TGCAGCGTGGGGACTAGTTCTGAGCAGTTCTTC.

This clone has just one count. This rearrangement joins TRBV6-5 to TRBJ2-5, with TRBD2 identical over 14 bases. Trimming removed 6 bases from V and 11 bases from J; junction bases left unmatched: 5. Germline CDR1 and CDR2: MNHEY and SVGAGI. This CDR3 region has 13 residues. As DNA, the CDR3 is TGTGCCAGCAGCCGGGGACTAGCGGGGGATCAGTACTTC. Translation: CASSRGLAGDQYF.

The gene calls are TRBV27 and TRBJ1-4; unclear D gene. V lost 10 bases to trimming and J lost 0 bases, with 12 bases between them. This CDR3 spans 14 amino acids. CDR1 and CDR2 (germline): MNHEY, SMNVEV (reference sequence). CDR3 amino acids: CATKTGTTNEKLFF. The CDR3 nucleotides are TGTGCCACCAAGACTGGGACAACTAATGAAAAACTGTTTTTT.

This sequence joins TRBV6-5 and TRBJ2-4; either TRBD1 or TRBD2 may supply D (5 bases each). Per the germline V gene, CDR1 is MNHEY and CDR2 is SVGAGI. Trimming stripped 2 bases from V and 7 bases from J, with 18 bases between. The CDR3 loop spans 16 amino acids. The CDR3 loop is CASSYTGGQGNNIQYF. DNA of the CDR3: TGTGCCAGCAGTTACACCGGCGGGCAGGGTAATAACATTCAGTACTTC.

The chain employs TRBV5-6 and TRBJ2-7; possible D gene TRBD2, 5 bases. The CDR3 extends over 14 amino acids. Germline values: CDR1 SGHDT, CDR2 YYEEEE. Trimming shortened V by 4 bases and J by 5 bases, and 16 bases separated the two germline ends. CDR3 DNA sequence: TGTGCCAGCAGCGGGTATGGGCGGAGGAACGAGCAGTACTTC. Encoded protein: CASSGYGRRNEQYF.

The chain is built from TRBV27 and TRBJ1-5; D uncertain. Trimming removed 1 base from V and 4 bases from J, with 11 bases in between. The CDR3 is made up of 15 amino acids. In germline, CDR1 is MNHEY, CDR2 SMNVEV (reference sequence). CDR3 coding DNA: TGTGCCAGCAGTTTATGGGCTCGGTCGAATCAGCCCCAGCATTTT. As protein: CASSLWARSNQPQHF.

This rearrangement joins TRBV5-1 to TRBJ1-1; D remains unclear. This CDR3 comprises 13 residues. Deletions cut 0 bases from V and 8 bases from J, with 11 bases between. Germline V gene lookup returns CDR1 SGHRS and CDR2 YFSETQ. CDR3 residues: CASSLDPGREAFF. DNA of the CDR3: TGCGCCAGCAGCTTGGATCCTGGCAGGGAAGCTTTCTTT.

The chain couples TRBV4-3 to TRBJ2-7, with 8 positions matching TRBD1. Germline V lookup: CDR1 LGHNA, CDR2 YSLEER. V gave up 0 bases and J gave up 8 bases; unmatched junction bases: 6. This CDR3 is 14 amino acids long. CDR3 amino acids: CASSQDGQGRKQYF. The CDR3 DNA follows: TGCGCCAGCAGCCAAGACGGACAGGGACGGAAGCAGTACTTC.